Listed below are T cell receptor beta chains from one sample, sequenced in a study of T cells in Graves' hyperthyroidism and ophthalmopathy. MiXCR, applied by TCRdb to the multiplex PCR reads, yields one record per CDR3 protein. Of hundreds of thousands of distinct CDR3 sequences listed, 18% are singletons. The sequenced sample was blood. The receptors originated from a woman aged 50 to 60 with Graves' hyperthyroidism that later progressed to Graves' ophthalmopathy. Each CDR3 is given with its conserved first and last residue. Fields, in order: clone size, D gene, J gene, V gene, CDR3 protein, CDR3 DNA. D genes are given only for firm matches. Expanded clones get a size class; other rows say once, few or many, or leave the size out.

. | . | TRBJ2-5 | TRBV11-3 | CASSFRGGEETQYF | TGTGCCAGCAGCTTCAGGGGTGGGGAAGAGACCCAGTACTTC
few | TRBD1 | TRBJ2-3 | TRBV20-1 | CSARSQGAGTDTQYF | TGCAGTGCCCGTTCTCAGGGGGCGGGCACAGATACGCAGTATTTT
. | TRBD1 | TRBJ2-4 | TRBV20-1 | CSARDWDRVITKNIQYF | TGCAGTGCTAGAGATTGGGACAGGGTTATCACCAAAAACATTCAGTACTTC
few | . | TRBJ2-1 | TRBV2 | CASTTGNRGEQFF | TGTGCCAGCACAACAGGGAATCGGGGTGAGCAGTTCTTC
few | . | TRBJ2-1 | TRBV6-5 | CASSYASGAGFNNEQFF | TGTGCCAGCAGTTACGCCTCGGGAGCGGGTTTTAACAATGAGCAGTTCTTC
. | . | TRBJ2-7 | TRBV6-1 | CASSRGSGIGHEQYF | TGTGCCAGCAGCCGTGGGTCCGGGATAGGCCACGAGCAGTACTTC
. | . | TRBJ1-5 | TRBV6-1 | CASLLDLNQPQHF | TGTGCCAGCCTACTAGATCTCAATCAGCCCCAGCATTTT
many | TRBD1 | TRBJ2-7 | TRBV12-3/TRBV12-4 | CASNSRDRNYEQYF | TGTGCCAGCAACTCCCGGGACAGGAACTACGAGCAGTACTTC
few | . | TRBJ1-4 | TRBV12-3/TRBV12-4 | CASSWGAFPNEKLFF | TGTGCCAGCAGTTGGGGAGCCTTTCCTAATGAAAAACTGTTTTTT
many | TRBD2 | TRBJ2-3 | TRBV12-3/TRBV12-4 | CASSFIAGEPDTQYF | TGTGCCAGCAGTTTCATTGCGGGGGAACCAGATACGCAGTATTTT
many | . | TRBJ1-1 | TRBV18 | CASSPSGGLSTEAFF | TGTGCCAGCTCACCAAGTGGGGGCCTGAGCACTGAAGCTTTCTTT
. | TRBD2 | TRBJ2-1 | TRBV11-2 | CASSPYLTSGRVNEQFF | TGTGCCAGCAGCCCTTACCTGACTAGCGGGAGGGTTAATGAGCAGTTCTTC
. | . | TRBJ2-3 | TRBV9 | CASSTPRGTNTDTQYF | TGTGCCAGCAGCACCCCGCGGGGGACAAACACAGATACGCAGTATTTT
many | TRBD2 | TRBJ2-5 | TRBV11-2 | CASSSQLADQETQYF | TGTGCCAGCAGCTCACAACTAGCGGACCAAGAGACCCAGTACTTC
. | . | TRBJ1-4 | TRBV7-6 | CASSPLTVRTNEKLFF | TGTGCCAGCAGCCCTCTGACGGTTCGGACTAATGAAAAACTGTTTTTT
many | TRBD1 | TRBJ1-1 | TRBV20-1 | CSARGGTVRANTEAFF | TGCAGTGCTAGAGGGGGGACAGTTAGGGCGAACACTGAAGCTTTCTTT
. | . | TRBJ1-5 | TRBV24-1 | CATSDLNSNQPQHF | TGTGCCACCAGTGATCTCAATAGCAATCAGCCCCAGCATTTT
. | . | TRBJ1-4 | TRBV19 | CASSIDRGKGRNEKLFF | TGTGCCAGTAGTATAGATCGGGGCAAAGGCCGTAATGAAAAACTGTTTTTT
few | . | TRBJ2-2 | TRBV12-3/TRBV12-4 | CASTVGRGANTGELFF | TGTGCCAGCACCGTTGGGAGGGGGGCGAACACCGGGGAGCTGTTTTTT
few | . | TRBJ2-1 | TRBV29-1 | CSVEGESSYNEQFF | TGCAGCGTTGAAGGGGAGAGCTCCTACAATGAGCAGTTCTTC
many | . | TRBJ1-4 | TRBV12-3/TRBV12-4 | CASSLYGATNEKLFF | TGTGCCAGCAGTTTGTATGGGGCAACTAATGAAAAACTGTTTTTT
. | . | TRBJ2-7 | TRBV15 | CATSRDLSPEQYF | TGTGCCACCAGCAGAGATCTCAGCCCCGAGCAGTACTTC
. | . | TRBJ2-7 | TRBV27 | CASSATPPLEYEQYF | TGTGCCAGCAGTGCTACCCCCCCCCTAGAGTACGAGCAGTACTTC
many | . | TRBJ1-4 | TRBV30 | CAWGLGQPAGEKLFF | TGTGCCTGGGGTTTAGGACAGCCGGCGGGTGAAAAACTGTTTTTT
many | . | TRBJ1-2 | TRBV20-1 | CSAFMGGRFYGYTF | TGCAGTGCTTTTATGGGGGGCAGATTCTATGGCTACACCTTC
. | . | TRBJ2-7 | TRBV20-1 | CSARPSRGRGIYEQYF | TGCAGTGCTAGACCCTCACGGGGGCGGGGCATTTACGAGCAGTACTTC
. | TRBD1 | TRBJ1-5 | TRBV2 | CASRRTGGPNQPQHF | TGTGCCAGCAGGCGGACAGGGGGTCCCAATCAGCCCCAGCATTTT
. | . | TRBJ1-4 | TRBV6-2/TRBV6-3 | CASSPRPNPDEKLFF | TGTGCCAGCAGTCCCAGACCCAACCCGGATGAAAAACTGTTTTTT
many | . | TRBJ1-5 | TRBV2 | CASSPEDQPQHF | TGTGCCAGCAGTCCGGAGGATCAGCCCCAGCATTTT
. | . | TRBJ1-1 | TRBV10-1 | CASTRRDMNTEAFF | TGCGCCAGCACGAGAAGGGACATGAACACTGAAGCTTTCTTT
many | . | TRBJ1-6 | TRBV2 | CASSEDRNSYNSPLHF | TGTGCCAGCAGTGAAGACAGAAACTCCTATAATTCACCCCTCCACTTT
many | . | TRBJ2-7 | TRBV3-1 | CATGSTDYYEQYF | TGTGCCACGGGATCGACAGACTACTACGAGCAGTACTTC
few | . | TRBJ2-1 | TRBV20-1 | CAARLVEGEQFF | TGCGCAGCGAGGCTAGTTGAAGGTGAGCAGTTCTTC
few | . | TRBJ1-1 | TRBV12-5 | CASGLVVQGHTEAFF | TGTGCTAGTGGTTTGGTAGTTCAGGGGCACACTGAAGCTTTCTTT
many | . | TRBJ1-1 | TRBV9 | CASSEHTRARNTEAFF | TGTGCCAGCAGCGAGCACACCAGGGCCCGGAACACTGAAGCTTTCTTT
many | TRBD1 | TRBJ1-4 | TRBV3-1 | CASSPRTGTNEKLFF | TGTGCCAGCAGCCCCAGGACAGGGACGAATGAAAAACTGTTTTTT
few | . | TRBJ2-3 | TRBV4-1 | CASSLVDYSTDTQYF | TGCGCCAGCAGCCTCGTGGACTACTCCACAGATACGCAGTATTTT
few | . | TRBJ1-3 | TRBV28 | CATWTAFSGNTIYF | TGTGCCACCTGGACAGCTTTCTCTGGAAACACCATATATTTT
. | TRBD2 | TRBJ2-3 | TRBV4-2 | CASSAGTSGGDSSTDTQYF | TGTGCCAGCAGCGCAGGAACTAGCGGGGGGGACTCTAGCACAGATACGCAGTATTTT
many | . | TRBJ1-6 | TRBV2 | CASSEGISYNSPLHF | TGTGCCAGCAGCGAAGGTATCTCCTATAATTCACCCCTCCACTTT
many | . | TRBJ2-7 | TRBV9 | CASSPQRTGSSYEQYF | TGTGCCAGCAGCCCACAAAGGACGGGGAGCTCCTACGAGCAGTACTTC
. | TRBD1 | TRBJ1-1 | TRBV7-9 | CASSQRTGTNTEAFF | TGTGCCAGCAGCCAAAGGACAGGAACGAACACTGAAGCTTTCTTT